Given below is one T cell receptor beta chain in context. The sample originates from a study of T cell responses to AZD1222 COVID-19 vaccine. Only in-frame clones appear in the TCRdb table, and some are missing; sequencing was by immunoSEQ multiplex PCR. The table lists about 82,000 clones, 80% to 90% of them singletons, with approximately 1.2% in the top ten. V was cut by 0 bases and J by 4 bases, with 15 bases left in between. Per germline, CDR1 MGHRA and CDR2 YSYEKL. This CDR3 is built from 17 residues. This material consisted of peripheral blood, taken 28 days after the second AZD1222 dose. This chain joins TRBV4-1 and TRBJ2-2, with D possibly matching TRBD1 (5 bases). This TCR was sampled from an adult who received the AZD1222 COVID-19 vaccine. This CDR3 is CASSQDRQGRSTGELFF. CDR3 in DNA: TGCGCCAGCAGCCAAGATCGGCAGGGTCGGAGCACCGGGGAGCTGTTTTTT.